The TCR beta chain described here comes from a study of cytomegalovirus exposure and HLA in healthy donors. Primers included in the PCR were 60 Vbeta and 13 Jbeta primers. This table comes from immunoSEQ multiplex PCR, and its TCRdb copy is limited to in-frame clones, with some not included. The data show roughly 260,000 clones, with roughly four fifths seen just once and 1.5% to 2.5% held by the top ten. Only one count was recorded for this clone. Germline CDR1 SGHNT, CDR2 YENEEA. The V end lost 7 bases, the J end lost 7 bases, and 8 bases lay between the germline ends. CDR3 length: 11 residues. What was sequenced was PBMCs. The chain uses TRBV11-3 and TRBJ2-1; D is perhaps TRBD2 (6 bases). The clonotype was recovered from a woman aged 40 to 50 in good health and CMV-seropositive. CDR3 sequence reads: CASNGGNEQFF. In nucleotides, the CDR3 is TGTGCCAGCAACGGGGGTAATGAGCAGTTCTTC.